This T cell receptor beta chain was profiled in a study of T cells after somatic rescue of genetic block. Some clones are missing from TCRdb's copy, which holds only in-frame ones; the method was immunoSEQ multiplex PCR. The table includes tens of thousands of clones, roughly 94% detected once. This receptor was taken from a middle-aged man. Sequencing used peripheral blood mononuclear cells (PBMCs).

The CDR3 DNA reads TGCGCCAGCAGCCAAGTCCAGGACACCTCCTACGAGCAGTACTTC. Its protein product is CASSQVQDTSYEQYF. The chain couples TRBV4-1 to TRBJ2-7, with D tentatively TRBD1 (5 bases). The germline V gene has CDR1 MGHRA and CDR2 YSYEKL. The CDR3 loop spans 15 amino acids. Trimming cost V 1 base and J 0 bases, with 10 bases left between them.